A selection of T cell receptor beta chains follows, all from one sample in a study of PD-1 blockade in classical Hodgkin lymphoma. Generated by immunoSEQ multiplex PCR, the TCRdb table keeps only in-frame clones and is missing some. In the table there are about 29,000 clones, 85% of which are singletons. Material: CD4+ T cells from blood, obtained at baseline. These receptors were collected from a human donor with classical Hodgkin lymphoma. Each CDR3 is given with its conserved first and last residue. D genes are given only for firm matches. Rows give clone size only sometimes, using once, few, many, or a class for an expanded clone.

TRBJ2-1 TRBV28 - - CASSTDGGSSYNEQFF TGTGCCAGCAGTACCGACGGAGGGAGCTCCTACAATGAGCAGTTCTTC
TRBJ1-1 TRBV11-2 - - CASSGRGALNTEAFF TGTGCCAGCAGCGGCCGGGGGGCCCTCAACACTGAAGCTTTCTTT
TRBJ2-7 TRBV5-6 - - CASSVQGPEQYF TGTGCCAGCAGTGTGCAGGGTCCCGAGCAGTACTTC
TRBJ2-7 TRBV6-5 TRBD1 - CASSYSSGQPYEQYF TGTGCCAGCAGTTACTCGTCGGGACAGCCCTACGAGCAGTACTTC
TRBJ1-4 TRBV18 - - CASSLATGSGEKLFF TGTGCCAGCTCACTCGCGACAGGTAGCGGTGAAAAACTGTTTTTT
TRBJ2-7 TRBV30 - - CAWSVRGGYEQYF TGTGCCTGGAGTGTAAGGGGGGGATACGAGCAGTACTTC
TRBJ2-2 TRBV19 - - CASSITPAAGVAGAFTGELFF TGTGCCAGTAGTATAACGCCCGCGGCAGGGGTCGCCGGGGCCTTCACCGGGGAGCTGTTTTTT
TRBJ2-5 TRBV19 - - CASSIVGGRETQYF TGTGCCAGTAGTATAGTCGGTGGGAGAGAGACCCAGTACTTC
TRBJ2-1 TRBV10-1 - once CASSESWGNEQFF TGCGCCAGCAGTGAGTCATGGGGGAATGAGCAGTTCTTC
TRBJ1-4 TRBV30 TRBD1 once CAYDRGREKLFF TGTGCCTACGACAGGGGTAGGGAAAAACTGTTTTTT
TRBJ2-5 TRBV6-6 - - CASSLGKRGQETQYF TGTGCCAGCAGTTTAGGAAAGAGGGGCCAAGAGACCCAGTACTTC
TRBJ1-6 TRBV5-1 - - CASSLTGQNSPLHF TGCGCCAGCAGCTTGACAGGGCAGAATTCACCCCTCCACTTT
TRBJ1-1 TRBV5-5 - - CASSPPGTVNTEAFF TGTGCCAGCAGCCCGCCTGGGACGGTGAACACTGAAGCTTTCTTT
TRBJ1-3 TRBV25-1 - - CASSEPGFSGNTIYF TGTGCCAGCAGTGAACCAGGATTTTCCGGAAACACCATATATTTT
TRBJ2-3 TRBV4-2 - - CASSQDQVPDTQYF TGTGCCAGCAGCCAAGATCAGGTCCCAGATACGCAGTATTTT
TRBJ2-1 TRBV28 TRBD1 - CASSFTGTGPYNEQFF TGTGCCAGCAGTTTCACCGGGACAGGACCCTACAATGAGCAGTTCTTC
TRBJ2-7 TRBV6-1 - - CASSKQGWEQYF TGTGCCAGCAGTAAACAGGGATGGGAGCAGTACTTC